The 22 T cell receptor beta chains reported below all come from one sample, sequenced in a study of cytomegalovirus exposure and HLA in healthy donors. Both 60 Vbeta primers and 13 Jbeta primers went into the PCR. The method was immunoSEQ multiplex PCR; TCRdb's version includes in-frame clones alone and lacks a portion of them. The data hold over 90,000 clones, with roughly 77% observed a single time. The sample taken for sequencing was PBMCs. These receptors were taken from a woman under 30 in good health and CMV-seropositive.

The CDR3 region has the DNA TGCGCCAGCACCTCCCGGACTAGCTATCCCGGGGAGCTGTTTTTT. Translation gives CASTSRTSYPGELFF. V gene TRBV5-1 combines with J gene TRBJ2-2; 8 bases map to TRBD2. The length of the CDR3 is 15 residues. In germline, CDR1 is SGHRS, CDR2 YFSETQ. V gave up 6 bases and J gave up 6 bases; unmatched junction bases: 10.

The V gene is TRBV11-2, the J gene TRBJ2-1; 8 bases are a match to TRBD2. Germline V gene lookup returns CDR1 SGHAT and CDR2 FQNNGV. V was pared by 1 base and J by 10 bases, with 0 bases of the junction left unmatched. The CDR3 runs to 12 residues. The DNA of the CDR3 is TGTGCCAGCAGCTTAGGGACTAGCGAGCAGTTCTTC. Translated, it gives CASSLGTSEQFF.

The V gene is TRBV7-9, the J gene TRBJ1-2; D ambiguous. Germline CDR1 reads SEHNR; CDR2 reads FQNEAQ (reference sequence). The CDR3 is 12 amino acids. Trimming removed 5 bases from V and 5 bases from J, with 9 bases in between. The chain's CDR3 is CASSNGLYGYTF. CDR3 DNA sequence: TGTGCCAGCAGCAACGGTCTATATGGCTACACCTTC. Combining the CDR3 with reference TRBV7-9 and TRBJ1-2 gives the whole variable domain DTGVSQNPRHKITKRGQNVTFRCDPISEHNRLYWYRQTLGQGPEFLTYFQNEAQLEKSRLLSDRFSAERPKGSFSTLEIQRTEQGDSAMYLCASSNGLYGYTFGSGTRLTVV.

This clone was picked up one time. V gene TRBV27 combines with J gene TRBJ2-5; TRBD2 matches 7 bases. Germline V gives CDR1 MNHEY, CDR2 SMNVEV (reference sequence). The CDR3 totals 15 residues. J was trimmed by 7 bases and V by 2 bases; bases with no gene match: 10. CDR3 loop: CASSLGGEGRGTQYF. CDR3 DNA sequence: TGTGCCAGCAGTTTAGGAGGGGAGGGCCGGGGGACCCAGTACTTC.

The V gene is TRBV11-3, the J gene TRBJ2-1; D may be TRBD2 (6 bases). CDR1 and CDR2 from the germline V gene are SGHNT and YENEEA. V lost 4 bases to trimming and J lost 6 bases, with 19 bases between them. CDR3 length: 16 residues. CDR3 sequence (DNA): TGTGCCAGCAGCTCGGAGGGGACTGTGGTTTTCAATGAGCAGTTCTTC. Protein: CASSSEGTVVFNEQFF.

This clone was counted a few times. V and J are TRBV28 and TRBJ1-2; TRBD1 matches 7 bases. The CDR3 totals 14 residues. CDR1 MDHEN and CDR2 SYDVKM come from the germline V gene. The junction had 8 bases not matched to a gene; V was cut back by 2 bases and J by 8 bases. DNA for the CDR3: TGTGCCAGCAGTTTAGTCCATCAGGGGGGAGGCTACACCTTC. It is translated as CASSLVHQGGGYTF.

The rearrangement joins TRBV7-7 to TRBJ2-5; 8 nucleotides match TRBD1. Germline-derived CDR1 and CDR2 are SSHAT and FNYEAQ (reference sequence). The CDR3 extends over 15 amino acids. The DNA for the CDR3 is TGTGCTACGAGGGAGACAGGGGCCCCCCGGGAGACCCAGTACTTC. Encoded protein: CATRETGAPRETQYF.

This chain uses TRBV5-1 with TRBJ2-4, with 7 bases lining up with TRBD2. Germline-derived CDR1 and CDR2 are SGHRS and YFSETQ. The J segment lost 7 bases and the V segment lost 3 bases, leaving 10 bases of the junction unmatched. The CDR3 runs 15 residues. CDR3 DNA: TGCGCCAGCAGCTGGGGGGGGAGGGGCGAGAACATTCAGTACTTC. Translating it yields CASSWGGRGENIQYF.

The chain recombines TRBV7-9 with TRBJ2-3; 11 positions match TRBD2. Germline CDR1 is SEHNR and CDR2 is FQNEAQ (reference sequence). This CDR3 has 15 amino acids. J was trimmed by 6 bases and V by 0 bases; bases with no gene match: 2. The CDR3 here is CASSLATSGGDTQYF. As DNA, the CDR3 is TGTGCCAGCAGCTTAGCAACTAGCGGGGGTGATACGCAGTATTTT.

By proportion, this clone is medium-sized. The J gene is TRBJ2-3, the V gene TRBV13, with unresolved D. This CDR3 has 13 amino acids. V was pared by 10 bases and J by 0 bases, with 11 bases between. Germline CDR1 is PRHDT and CDR2 is FYEKMQ (reference sequence). The chain's CDR3 is CATAAASTDTQYF. The CDR3 nucleotides read TGTGCCACCGCGGCGGCTAGCACAGATACGCAGTATTTT.

The chain recombines TRBV9 with TRBJ1-2, with D possibly being TRBD1 (6 bases). The ends were cut back, 0 bases at V and 3 bases at J, with 9 bases in the middle. CDR1 SGDLS and CDR2 YYNGEE come from the germline V gene. This CDR3 has 14 amino acids. DNA for the CDR3: TGTGCCAGCAGCGTAGATCAGGGGCACTATGGCTACACCTTC. Residues: CASSVDQGHYGYTF.

This chain uses TRBV7-2 with TRBJ1-5; the D is unclear. In germline, CDR1 is SGHTA, CDR2 FQGNSA. The CDR3 contains 16 residues. Trimming removed 2 bases from V and 0 bases from J, with 11 bases in between. CDR3 DNA sequence: TGTGCCAGCAGCTTATCAGGCGCTTATAGCAATCAGCCCCAGCATTTT. This sequence encodes CASSLSGAYSNQPQHF.

The chain combines TRBV7-2 with TRBJ2-7; 7 bases match TRBD2. This CDR3 region has 15 residues. Trimming at V came to 1 base and at J to 4 bases, leaving 7 bases not matched to a gene. Germline CDR1 reads SGHTA; CDR2 reads FQGNSA. The CDR3 DNA is TGTGCCAGCAGCTTAGTTGCTAGCGGTATTTACGAGCAGTACTTC. Its translation is CASSLVASGIYEQYF.

In this sample, this clone turned up once. This chain links TRBV7-2 with TRBJ1-1, with 7 nucleotides matching TRBD1. The CDR3 loop spans 14 amino acids. The junction had 4 bases not matched to a gene; V was cut back by 5 bases and J by 1 base. Looked up from germline, CDR1 is SGHTA and CDR2 is FQGNSA. In nucleotides, the CDR3 is TGTGCCAGCAGCCGAAACAGGGGGAACACTGAAGCTTTCTTT. It yields the protein CASSRNRGNTEAFF.

The chain has TRBV28 and TRBJ1-5; no firm D call. Deletions cut 5 bases from V and 5 bases from J, with 10 bases between. The CDR3 totals 13 residues. Germline CDR1 reads MDHEN; CDR2 reads SYDVKM. CDR3 DNA sequence: TGTGCCAGCAGTCCACAGTACTATCAGCCCCAGCATTTT. Translation gives CASSPQYYQPQHF.

V and J are TRBV6-4 and TRBJ2-7; 8 bases map to TRBD1. Germline V gene data show CDR1 as MRHNA and CDR2 as SNTAGT. This CDR3 is built from 14 residues. The trim removed 1 base at V and 3 bases at J, leaving 2 bases unmatched. The CDR3 DNA follows: TGTGCCAGCAGTGACTTGGACAGGGACTACGAGCAGTACTTC. Protein sequence: CASSDLDRDYEQYF.

V is TRBV7-6 and J is TRBJ2-1; 10 bases are shared with TRBD2. The V gene end was trimmed by 5 bases and the J gene end by 0 bases; junction bases not matched to a gene: 4. This CDR3 is built from 16 residues. Looked up from germline, CDR1 is SGHVS and CDR2 is FNYEAQ. The CDR3 loop is CASSITSGDSYNEQFF. The CDR3 bases are TGTGCCAGCAGCATAACTAGCGGGGACTCCTACAATGAGCAGTTCTTC.

This clone occurred once. Other DNA sequences in the sample encode the same CDR3. This sequence joins TRBV5-1 and TRBJ2-7; tentatively, D is TRBD1 (6 bases). This CDR3 has 14 amino acids. CDR1 is SGHRS and CDR2 is YFSETQ in the germline V gene. V lost 6 bases and J lost 3, with 16 bases in between. The CDR3 spells CASTTTQGFYEQYF. The CDR3 DNA is TGCGCCAGCACCACTACTCAGGGGTTCTACGAGCAGTACTTC.

The chain employs TRBV13 and TRBJ2-7; D is ambiguous. The V gene's germline CDR1 is PRHDT and CDR2 FYEKMQ (reference sequence). Trimming shortened V by 0 bases and J by 2 bases, and 8 bases separated the two germline ends. This CDR3 is built from 14 residues. CDR3 in DNA: TGTGCCAGCAGCTTAGGTGGCCTAGCCTACGAGCAGTACTTC. It encodes CASSLGGLAYEQYF.

This clone has more than one count but fewer than ten. The CDR3 loop reads CASSQDQGQSTDTQYF. The DNA of the CDR3 is TGTGCCAGCAGCCAAGATCAGGGTCAGAGCACAGATACGCAGTATTTT. The rearrangement links TRBV4-2 to TRBJ2-3, with D possibly being TRBD1 (5 bases). Germline values: CDR1 LGHNA, CDR2 YNFKEQ. Deletions cut 0 bases from V and 0 bases from J, with 10 bases between. This CDR3 spans 16 amino acids.

This clone is a singleton in its sample. The chain couples TRBV28 to TRBJ2-7, with D possibly TRBD1 on 6 matching bases. V lost 7 bases to trimming and J lost 5 bases, with 21 bases between them. This CDR3 has 15 residues. The germline gives CDR1 MDHEN, CDR2 SYDVKM. Here the CDR3 reads CASIKSQGFSHEQYF. The CDR3 DNA is TGTGCCAGCATCAAGTCGCAGGGGTTTTCCCACGAGCAGTACTTC.

V usage is TRBV10-1 and J usage is TRBJ2-7; tentatively, D is TRBD1 (6 bases). V was shortened by 3 bases and J by 1 base, with 16 bases between the two germline ends. Germline values: CDR1 WNHNN, CDR2 SYGVQD (reference sequence). CDR3 length: 16 residues. The CDR3 region has the DNA TGCGCCAGCAGTGATAGGGCAGGGGCATATTCCTACGAGCAGTACTTC. Translated: CASSDRAGAYSYEQYF.